The entry below describes one TCR beta chain. The protocol was immunoSEQ multiplex PCR, while the TCRdb copy is restricted to in-frame clones and leaves out a portion. The repertoire holds over 110,000 clones, with approximately 91% as singletons. Germline CDR1 reads SEHNR; CDR2 reads FQNEAQ (reference sequence). Trimming left V 3 bases short and J 7 bases short, with 10 bases between. The CDR3 is 12 residues long. This record comes from a study of control samples from healthy donors and cancer patients. Sample: blood. The TCR was taken from a woman younger than 45 in good health. This chain uses TRBV7-9 with TRBJ2-7; a possible D gene is TRBD2 (6 bases). The CDR3 is CASSFTSREQYF. In nucleotides, the CDR3 is TGTGCCAGCAGCTTCACTAGCCGGGAGCAGTACTTC.